The entry that follows covers one TCR beta chain sequence. Antigen: not known. The sample is drawn from a study of graft-versus-host responses after intestinal transplantation. At the level of the study: Recipients received multivisceral, liver-intestinal, or isolated intestinal transplants.

Study-level results: Circulating GvH clone levels at their peak were associated with HvG declines (early post-transplant). Detection of GvH clones occurred in recipient marrow, and some had their first appearance in ileum or blood. Some patients had graft-donor T cell macrochimerism, and their allografts showed high graft-versus-host to host-versus-graft clonal ratios.

CDR3 length: 17 amino acids. Germline CDR1 LNHDA, CDR2 SQIVND (reference sequence). The junction had 16 bases not matched to a gene; V was cut back by 3 bases and J by 10 bases. Lymphocytes (intraepithelial and lamina propria) were released by processing the graft tissue. The data were produced by immunoSEQ multiplex PCR, yet TCRdb's version contains in-frame clones alone and is incomplete. This table holds under 20,000 clones, 74% found once. This TCR was sampled from a human patient who received an intestinal transplant, so some T cells may come from the graft donor. The input for sequencing was ileum tissue, taken 14 days after transplant. This chain connects TRBV19 to TRBJ2-1; 9 nucleotides line up with TRBD2. CDR3 nucleotide sequence: TGTGCCAGTAGTATTTCCAGCGGGGGGCCTCTTGGGATAGAGCAGTTCTTC. This encodes CASSISSGGPLGIEQFF. Based on the CDR3 plus reference TRBV19 and TRBJ2-1, the full variable domain is DGGITQSPKYLFRKEGQNVTLSCEQNLNHDAMYWYRQDPGQGLRLIYYSQIVNDFQKGDIAEGYSVSREKKESFPLTVTSAQKNPTAFYLCASSISSGGPLGIEQFFGPGTRLTVL.